One T cell receptor beta chain is described in this entry. Antigen specificity is unknown. Germline V gives CDR1 MNHNS, CDR2 SASEGT. The CDR3 is 16 amino acids. With V trimmed by 3 bases and J by 3 bases, 5 bases remained unmatched. TCR beta libraries were prepared from cDNA with unique molecular identifiers. MiXCR, applied by TCRdb to the PCR reads, yields one record per CDR3 protein. The data hold 750,000 to 950,000 distinct CDR3 sequences, with 53% observed a single time. This entry is derived from a study of post-analysis software for immune sequencing data. Study-level points and caveats: In patients, five or six TRBV segments were more frequent than in controls, with TRBV5-6, TRBV5-1 and TRBV20-1 among them.

The gene calls are TRBV6-1 and TRBJ2-1; 10 positions match TRBD2. The receptor's source is a girl aged 10 to 17 with multiple sclerosis. Sample: blood. CDR3 sequence: CASSEVTSGNYNEQFF. In DNA form, the CDR3 reads TGTGCCAGCAGTGAGGTTACTAGCGGGAACTACAATGAGCAGTTCTTC.